The 11 T cell receptor beta chains given below trace back to one sample, sequenced in a study of blood T cell repertoires in COVID-19. The table came from immunoSEQ multiplex PCR; TCRdb's copy has only in-frame clones and leaves some out. The table has about 120,000 clones, more than 75% seen once; the top ten hold 7% to 9.5%. What was sequenced was peripheral blood. The receptors were sampled from a man aged 70 or older with acute or convalescent COVID-19.

This clone was observed a single time. This chain links TRBV2 with TRBJ1-5; D is perhaps TRBD1 (6 bases). V was trimmed by 7 bases and J by 9 bases, leaving 19 bases between them. In germline, CDR1 is SNHLY, CDR2 FYNNEI. The CDR3 loop spans 14 amino acids. In DNA, the CDR3 is TGTGCCAGCATGGGGTATGGGGGCTCCGGGCCCCAGCATTTT. Its translation is CASMGYGGSGPQHF.

The J gene is TRBJ1-5, the V gene TRBV28; TRBD1 is a possible D gene (5 bases). The CDR3 spans 14 residues. V lost 7 bases and J lost 5, with 15 bases in between. CDR1 is MDHEN and CDR2 is SYDVKM in the germline V gene. As DNA, the CDR3 is TGTGCCAGCAAAATTGGGGGGAACTATCAGCCCCAGCATTTT. It encodes CASKIGGNYQPQHF.

The rearrangement joins TRBV5-1 to TRBJ2-1; 11 bases line up with TRBD1. CDR3 size: 16 residues. The V segment lost 4 bases and the J segment 10 bases; nucleotides outside the gene matches: 13. Germline CDR1 is SGHRS and CDR2 is YFSETQ. In nucleotides, the CDR3 is TGCGCCAGCAGCGCCGGGCCCTCGGGACAGGGGGACGAGCAGTTCTTC. It translates to CASSAGPSGQGDEQFF. The full variable domain, in which reference TRBV5-1 and TRBJ2-1 provide the parts outside the CDR3, is KAGVTQTPRYLIKTRGQQVTLSCSPISGHRSVSWYQQTPGQGLQFLFEYFSETQRNKGNFPGRFSGRQFSNSRSEMNVSTLELGDSALYLCASSAGPSGQGDEQFFGPGTRLTVL.

This chain links TRBV5-4 with TRBJ2-5; D is perhaps TRBD1 (6 bases). The CDR3 loop spans 15 amino acids. From germline, CDR1 is SGHNT and CDR2 YYREEE (reference sequence). With 2 bases removed from V and 3 bases from J, the gap between germline ends came to 14 bases. This chain's CDR3 is CASSLRGHGEETQYF. The CDR3, as DNA: TGTGCCAGCAGCTTACGGGGACACGGGGAAGAGACCCAGTACTTC. The complete variable domain, with remaining parts taken from reference TRBV5-4 and TRBJ2-5, reads ETGVTQSPTHLIKTRGQQVTLRCSSQSGHNTVSWYQQALGQGPQFIFQYYREEENGRGNFPPRFSGLQFPNYSSELNVNALELDDSALYLCASSLRGHGEETQYFGPGTRLLVL.

The gene calls are TRBV7-2 and TRBJ1-1, with a tentative D call TRBD1 (6 bases). The CDR3 is 14 amino acids. Per the germline V gene, CDR1 is SGHTA and CDR2 is FQGNSA. Between the trimmed V and J ends, which lost 1 base and 6 bases, there was a span of 12 bases. Here the CDR3 reads CASSLGTEYAEAFF. As DNA, the CDR3 is TGTGCCAGCAGCTTAGGGACAGAGTACGCTGAAGCTTTCTTT. Full variable domain (remainder filled in from reference TRBV7-2 and TRBJ1-1): GAGVSQSPSNKVTEKGKDVELRCDPISGHTALYWYRQSLGQGLEFLIYFQGNSAPDKSGLPSDRFSAERTGGSVSTLTIQRTQQEDSAVYLCASSLGTEYAEAFFGQGTRLTVV.

Regarding this clone: Other DNA variants within this sample encode the same CDR3. J is TRBJ2-3 and V is TRBV28; TRBD1 might be the D (5 bases). Germline CDR1 and CDR2: MDHEN and SYDVKM. Deletions cut 3 bases from V and 0 bases from J, with 7 bases between. The CDR3 has 14 amino acids. The CDR3 loop reads CASSLTASTDTQYF. The CDR3 DNA follows: TGTGCCAGCAGTTTGACAGCGAGCACAGATACGCAGTATTTT.

The chain is built from TRBV7-7 and TRBJ2-3; TRBD2 agrees at 9 bases. Germline V lookup: CDR1 SSHAT, CDR2 FNYEAQ (reference sequence). V lost 5 bases, J lost 8 bases, and 11 bases stayed unmatched. This CDR3 has 15 residues. CDR3: CASSESLAGKVTQYF. DNA for the CDR3: TGTGCCAGCAGCGAAAGCCTAGCGGGGAAAGTTACGCAGTATTTT.

V usage is TRBV5-1 and J usage is TRBJ2-1; TRBD1 agrees at 8 bases. The length of the CDR3 is 13 residues. Looked up from germline, CDR1 is SGHRS and CDR2 is YFSETQ. V shed 4 bases and J 14 bases; nucleotides not matched to a gene: 11. CDR3 protein: CASSPGSGQGEFF. For the CDR3, the DNA is TGCGCCAGCAGCCCCGGGTCTGGACAGGGAGAGTTCTTC.

This chain uses TRBV7-9 with TRBJ2-7, with D perhaps TRBD2 (5 bases). This CDR3 contains 16 residues. V dropped 3 bases and J dropped 5 bases, with 20 bases sitting between them. Germline CDR1 and CDR2: SEHNR and FQNEAQ (reference sequence). The CDR3 DNA sequence: TGTGCCAGCAGCTTTATTAGTCTAGGGAGTTCCCACGAGCAGTACTTC. Translation gives CASSFISLGSSHEQYF.

The gene calls are TRBV4-2 and TRBJ2-3; 7 bases line up with TRBD2. CDR1 is LGHNA, CDR2 YNFKEQ, per germline. CDR3 size: 16 residues. V was clipped by 0 bases and J by 1 base; unmatched bases: 4. CDR3 DNA sequence: TGTGCCAGCAGCCAAGATCCTAGCGGCCGCACAGATACGCAGTATTTT. Protein product: CASSQDPSGRTDTQYF.

V usage is TRBV5-1 and J usage is TRBJ2-7, with D possibly being TRBD1 (5 bases). The length of the CDR3 is 13 residues. CDR1 is SGHRS and CDR2 is YFSETQ in the germline V gene. The V and J ends lost 7 bases and 5 bases respectively, with 16 bases between them. CDR3 DNA: TGCGCCAGCTCACGCCAGGGCTTGGACGAGCAGTACTTC. Translated, it gives CASSRQGLDEQYF.